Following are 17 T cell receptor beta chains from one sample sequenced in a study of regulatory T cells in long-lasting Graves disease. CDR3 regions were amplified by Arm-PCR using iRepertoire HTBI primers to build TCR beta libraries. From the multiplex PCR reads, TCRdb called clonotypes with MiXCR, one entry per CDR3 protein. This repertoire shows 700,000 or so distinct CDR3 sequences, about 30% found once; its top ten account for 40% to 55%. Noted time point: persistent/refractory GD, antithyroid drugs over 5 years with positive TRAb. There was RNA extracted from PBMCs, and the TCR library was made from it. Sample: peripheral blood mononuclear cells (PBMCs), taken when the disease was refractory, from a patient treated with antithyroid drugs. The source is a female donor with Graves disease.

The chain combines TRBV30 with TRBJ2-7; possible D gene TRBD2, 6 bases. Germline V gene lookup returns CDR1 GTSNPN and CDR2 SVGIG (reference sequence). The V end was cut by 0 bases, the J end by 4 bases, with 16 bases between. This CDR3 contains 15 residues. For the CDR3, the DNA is TGTGCCTGGAGTGTACGAGGGGCGGGAACATACGAGCAGTACTTC. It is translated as CAWSVRGAGTYEQYF. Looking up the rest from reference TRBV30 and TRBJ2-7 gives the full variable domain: SQTIHQWPATLVQPVGSPLSLECTVEGTSNPNLYWYRQAAGRGLQLLFYSVGIGQISSEVPQNLSASRPQDRQFILSSKKLLLSDSGFYLCAWSVRGAGTYEQYFGPGTRLTVT.

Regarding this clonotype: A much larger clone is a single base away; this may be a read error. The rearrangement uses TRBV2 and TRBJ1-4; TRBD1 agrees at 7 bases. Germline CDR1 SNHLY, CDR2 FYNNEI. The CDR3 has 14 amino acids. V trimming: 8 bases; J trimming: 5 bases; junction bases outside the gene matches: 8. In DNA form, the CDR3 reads TGTGCCAGCGGAGGGGCAGGGGGAAATGAAAAACTGTTTTTT. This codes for CASGGAGGNEKLFF.

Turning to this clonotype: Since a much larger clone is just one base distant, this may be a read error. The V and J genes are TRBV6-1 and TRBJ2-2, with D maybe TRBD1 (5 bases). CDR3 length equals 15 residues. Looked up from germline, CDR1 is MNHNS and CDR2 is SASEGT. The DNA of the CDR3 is TGTGCCAGCAGTGCTGTGACAGTCAACACCGAGGAGCTGTTTTTT. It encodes CASSAVTVNTEELFF.

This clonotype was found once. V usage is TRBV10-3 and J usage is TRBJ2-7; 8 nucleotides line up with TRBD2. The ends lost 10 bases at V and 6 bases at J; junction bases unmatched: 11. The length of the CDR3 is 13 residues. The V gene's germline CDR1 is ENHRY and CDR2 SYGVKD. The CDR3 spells CATGGRGMGEQYF. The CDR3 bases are TGTGCCACGGGGGGGCGGGGAATGGGCGAGCAGTACTTC.

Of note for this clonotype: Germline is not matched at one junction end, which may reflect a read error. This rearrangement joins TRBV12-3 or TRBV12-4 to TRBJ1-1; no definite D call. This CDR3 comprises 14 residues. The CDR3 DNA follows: TGTGCCGGCAGTAACACCCAAGAGAACACTGGAGCTTTCTTT. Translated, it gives CAGSNTQENTGAFF.

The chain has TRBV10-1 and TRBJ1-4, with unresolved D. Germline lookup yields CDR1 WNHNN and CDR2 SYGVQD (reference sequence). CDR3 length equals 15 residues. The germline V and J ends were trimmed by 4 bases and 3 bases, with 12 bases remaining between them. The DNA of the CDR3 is TGCGCCAGCAGTGGGCCCTCCGGCCCTAATGAAAAACTGTTTTTT. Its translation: CASSGPSGPNEKLFF.

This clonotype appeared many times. The CDR3 spells CSARAQLLYGYTF. The CDR3 DNA follows: TGCAGTGCTAGAGCACAGCTACTCTATGGCTACACCTTC. The rearrangement uses TRBV20-1 and TRBJ1-2; D remains unclear. The CDR3 spans 13 residues. Germline assignment: CDR1 DFQATT and CDR2 SNEGSKA (reference sequence). Trimming stripped 1 base from V and 4 bases from J, with 10 bases between.

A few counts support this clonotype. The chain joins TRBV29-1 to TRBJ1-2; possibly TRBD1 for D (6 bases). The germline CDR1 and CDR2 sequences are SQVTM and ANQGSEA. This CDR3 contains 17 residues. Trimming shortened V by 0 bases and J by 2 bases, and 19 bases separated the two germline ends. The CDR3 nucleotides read TGCAGCGTTGAAGATTTTGGGACGGGACAAAAGAACTATGGCTACACCTTC. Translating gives CSVEDFGTGQKNYGYTF.

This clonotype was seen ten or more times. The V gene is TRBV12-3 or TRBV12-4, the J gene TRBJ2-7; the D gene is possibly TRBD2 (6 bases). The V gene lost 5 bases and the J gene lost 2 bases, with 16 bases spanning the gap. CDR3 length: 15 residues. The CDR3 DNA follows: TGTGCCAGCAGTCCTAGCGAGCCAATTCCCTACGAGCAGTACTTC. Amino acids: CASSPSEPIPYEQYF.

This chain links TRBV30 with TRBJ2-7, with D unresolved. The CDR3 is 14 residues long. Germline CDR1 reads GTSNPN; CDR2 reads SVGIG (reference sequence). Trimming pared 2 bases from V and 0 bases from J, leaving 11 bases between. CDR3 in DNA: TGTGCCTGGAGTAAGAAGGGTAGCTCCTACGAGCAGTACTTC. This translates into CAWSKKGSSYEQYF.

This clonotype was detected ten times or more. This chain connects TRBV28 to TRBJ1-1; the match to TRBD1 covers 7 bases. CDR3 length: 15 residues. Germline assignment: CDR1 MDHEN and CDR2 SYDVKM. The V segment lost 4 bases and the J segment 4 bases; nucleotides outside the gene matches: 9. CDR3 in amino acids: CASSSQGRGVTEAFF. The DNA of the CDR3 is TGTGCCAGCAGTTCACAGGGGAGAGGAGTCACTGAAGCTTTCTTT.

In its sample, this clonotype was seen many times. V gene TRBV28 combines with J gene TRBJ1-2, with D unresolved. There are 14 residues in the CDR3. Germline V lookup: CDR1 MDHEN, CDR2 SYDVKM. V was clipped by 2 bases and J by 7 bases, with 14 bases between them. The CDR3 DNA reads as TGTGCCAGCAGTTTAAGTCCGGCTGTACCTGGCTACACCTTC. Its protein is CASSLSPAVPGYTF.

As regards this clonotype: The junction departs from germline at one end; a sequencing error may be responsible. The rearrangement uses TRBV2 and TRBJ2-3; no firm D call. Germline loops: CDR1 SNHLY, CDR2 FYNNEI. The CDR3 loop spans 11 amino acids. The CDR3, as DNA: TGTGCCGGCAGAGTGGTAGATACGCAGTATTTT. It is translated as CAGRVVDTQYF.

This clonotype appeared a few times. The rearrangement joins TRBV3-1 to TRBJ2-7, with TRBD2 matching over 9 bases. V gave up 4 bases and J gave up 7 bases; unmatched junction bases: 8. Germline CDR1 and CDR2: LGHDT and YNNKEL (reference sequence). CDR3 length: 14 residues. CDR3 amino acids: CASSPPLTSGEQYF. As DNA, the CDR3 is TGTGCCAGCAGCCCCCCCCTGACTAGCGGTGAGCAGTACTTC.

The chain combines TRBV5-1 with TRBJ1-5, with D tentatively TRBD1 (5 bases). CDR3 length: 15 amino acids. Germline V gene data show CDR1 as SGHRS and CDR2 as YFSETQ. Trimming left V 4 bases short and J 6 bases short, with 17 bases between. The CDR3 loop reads CASSMAGDAGQPQHF. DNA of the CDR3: TGCGCCAGCAGCATGGCGGGGGACGCGGGTCAGCCCCAGCATTTT.

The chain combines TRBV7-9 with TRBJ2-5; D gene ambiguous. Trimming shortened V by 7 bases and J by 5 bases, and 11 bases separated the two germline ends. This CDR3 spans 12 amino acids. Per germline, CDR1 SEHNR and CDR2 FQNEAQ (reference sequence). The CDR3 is CASTTRWETQYF. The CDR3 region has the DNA TGTGCCAGCACCACCCGATGGGAGACCCAGTACTTC.

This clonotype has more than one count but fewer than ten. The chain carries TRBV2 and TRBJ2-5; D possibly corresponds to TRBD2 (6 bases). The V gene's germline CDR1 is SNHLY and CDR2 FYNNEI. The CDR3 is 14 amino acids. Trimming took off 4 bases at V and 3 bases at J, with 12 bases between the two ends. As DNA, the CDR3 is TGTGCCAGCAGTGGACGGCGGGGTGAAGAGACCCAGTACTTC. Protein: CASSGRRGEETQYF.